This T cell receptor beta chain was sequenced during a study of identical twins (dated by TCRdb to the mid-2010s). Context from the whole study: To test whether fetal clonotypes persist, this study deep-sequenced TCR alpha and beta repertoires from monozygotic twins, from unrelated adults of various ages, and from cord blood. Replicate twin experiments were performed at different times using different library preparation protocols to rule out contamination.

There are many counts of this clonotype. No antigen is known for it. Qualities for individual bases were not recorded, and no much larger clone is one base off. Libraries were built with 5' RACE. Sequencing used an Illumina HiSeq 2000. A universal primer binding site was added through template switching, and the final cDNA carried a unique molecular identifier so that TCR cDNA molecules could be counted accurately. Specific primers in the conserved constant-segment region were used to synthesize first-strand cDNA for the TCR alpha and beta chains. To control for contamination, every cDNA library was double barcoded, receiving both a SMART-Mk sample barcode and Illumina barcodes. TruSeq adapter sequences, together with Illumina sample barcodes, were added in two successive PCR steps. The Illumina HiSeq platform was used with custom primers to sequence TCR alpha and beta cDNA libraries. Per the authors' processing: MiGEC was used to process raw reads and extract unique molecular identifiers, and MiXCR was used to find CDR3 positions. Recombination models were inferred per individual with the repgenHMM and IGoR tools using an EM algorithm. The tcR package in R was used for shared clonotype analysis, with sharing normalized by the product of cloneset sizes. To study raw recombination without the effects of thymic and clonal selection, out-of-frame nonproductive sequences were analyzed. TCRdb handled the public reads itself, with Q25 trimming in fastp and clone calling in MiXCR, and kept productive beta chains. Here each entry gathers all rows of one CDR3 protein and keeps the most common genes and DNA. In this record, the V and J calls reflect TCRdb's handling and not the investigators' own analysis. This sample holds more than 1.5 million distinct CDR3 sequences; under 35% were observed only once. Of the sample, 0.27% falls within the top ten clones.

Every donor was a healthy Caucasian. What the authors observed across the whole study: Abundant cord blood beta clonotypes carried fewer insertions; young adult naive repertoires showed a weaker similar trend, while memory repertoires showed none. Compared with coincidental sharing between unrelated individuals, an excess of low generation-probability sequences was observed among out-of-frame TCR alpha sequences shared between twins. Invariant T cells such as MAIT and iNKT could partly confound zero-insertion analyses, though diverse VJ usage argued against this for most clonotypes. A weaker excess of twin sharing was found in beta out-of-frame sequences because the signal-to-noise ratio was lowered by fewer shared sequences. In monozygotic twins, out-of-frame TCR alpha sharing was systematically underestimated by recombination models, although the models agreed with sharing between unrelated individuals. Because the same donors could not be followed over many years, conclusions were based on cross-sectional statistical analysis.

For CDR1 and CDR2, the germline V gene lists KGHDR and SFDVKD. The CDR3 spans 15 residues, from the cysteine through the phenylalanine. The entry retains the CDR3 DNA only, 45 bases that are in frame from base 1. V loses 4 bases of germline sequence and J loses 6 bases, and the interval between the two ends is 16 bases. The sequence links TRBV24-1 to TRBJ2-3; a tentative D match to TRBD1 spans 5 bases. The source is a newborn girl in good health. The sequencing input was cord blood. The nucleotide sequence is given as TGTGCCACCAGTGACCTTGGAACTGGGGCGGATACGCAGTATTTT. Its translation reads: CATSDLGTGADTQYF.